This record looks at one T cell receptor (beta chain) sequence and its context. Its specificity is not known. The CDR3 regions of TCR beta were amplified from RNA transcripts. With the HTBI primer set, the TCR CDR3 went through a first round of RT-PCR. One entry per CDR3 protein results from TCRdb running MiXCR on the multiplex PCR reads. The sample gives 500,000 to 600,000 distinct CDR3 sequences, just over 45% of which show up once; around 19% is in the top ten. These data are taken from a study of T cells in Graves' hyperthyroidism and ophthalmopathy. Whole-study findings and limits: Ophthalmopathy was identified by the model a median around 6.3 months ahead of onset. Blood also contained most expanded thyroid clonotypes above 0.001.

CDR1 LNHDA and CDR2 SQIVND come from the germline V gene (reference sequence). The CDR3 length is 16 residues. The ends were cut back, 7 bases at V and 1 base at J, with 19 bases in the middle. The rearrangement uses TRBV19 and TRBJ1-2; D ambiguous. Sequences were obtained from peripheral blood or thyroid tissue (not recorded which). The sequence came from an adult woman with Graves' disease, either hyperthyroidism or ophthalmopathy (not recorded which). CDR3 nucleotides: TGTGCCAGTAAACGGGCCTGGGCAGATTTTAACTATGGCTACACCTTC. Its translation: CASKRAWADFNYGYTF.